The clone carrying this TCR beta chain has a single count. The target antigen is unknown. It was with 60 Vbeta and 13 Jbeta primers that the PCR ran. Clones were sequenced by immunoSEQ multiplex PCR, and TCRdb holds only the in-frame ones, with some missing. The table records 150,000 to 200,000 clones, approximately 86% of them present only once. CDR1 is SGDLS and CDR2 is YYNGEE in the germline V gene. V gave up 4 bases and J gave up 6 bases; unmatched junction bases: 10. This CDR3 contains 15 residues. This sample is part of a study of cytomegalovirus exposure and HLA in healthy donors. Study-wide points: The study assumed roughly uniform donor sequencing depth for presence/absence analyses.

The source material was PBMCs. This TCR was recovered from a woman aged 18-35 years in good health and CMV-seronegative. This chain links TRBV9 with TRBJ2-1, with 7 nucleotides matching TRBD2. The CDR3 DNA reads as TGTGCCAGCAGCCCCCTTAGCGGGTTCCTCAATGAGCAGTTCTTC. Amino acid sequence: CASSPLSGFLNEQFF.